The source of this T cell receptor (beta chain) is a study of cytomegalovirus exposure and HLA in healthy donors. This table comes from immunoSEQ multiplex PCR, and its TCRdb copy is limited to in-frame clones, with some not included. Here the sample spans roughly 200,000 clones, about 81% being singletons. Regarding this clone: As yet, its antigen is unknown.

The germline V gene has CDR1 MGHRA and CDR2 YSYEKL. The ends were cut back, 3 bases at V and 6 bases at J, with 17 bases in the middle. There are 15 residues in the CDR3. The donors were in the roughly 120-subject validation cohort, distinct from the approximately 670-subject first cohort. General observations from the study: Investigators reported some 150 TCR beta chains as tied to cytomegalovirus. Most sequenced TCRs were rare (though some public TCRs occurred in many donors).

The chain uses TRBV4-1 and TRBJ1-2; D is unresolved. The sequence was obtained from a woman in her 30s in good health and CMV-seronegative. The sample was PBMCs. CDR3 coding DNA: TGCGCCAGCAGCCAGAACCCCGGGAGGCGCCATGGCTACACCTTC. It encodes CASSQNPGRRHGYTF.